The rows below give T cell receptor beta chains drawn from one sample of a study of shared clonotypes between healthy human individuals. Profiled with immunoSEQ multiplex PCR; TCRdb holds only in-frame clones, not every one. The table records under 600,000 clones, roughly 97% of them present only once. The sample consisted of naive CD4+ T cells sorted from blood. The receptor source for this set is a woman under 40 in good health. Each CDR3 is given with its conserved first and last residue. The D gene is left open where the match is weak. Expanded clones are given a class, and other clones once, few, many or no size at all.

clone size	D gene	V gene	J gene	CDR3 DNA	CDR3 protein
NA	TRBD1	TRBV5-6	TRBJ1-2	TGTGCCAGCAGCTCCCGACAGGGTTTTGGCTACACCTTC	CASSSRQGFGYTF
once	TRBD1	TRBV18	TRBJ1-5	TGTGCCAGCTCACCAATGGGGACAGATCAGCCCCAGCATTTT	CASSPMGTDQPQHF
NA	TRBD2	TRBV2	TRBJ2-1	TGTGCCAGCCGACTAGCGGAACATGAGGCGGATGAGCAGTTCTTC	CASRLAEHEADEQFF
NA	NA	TRBV9	TRBJ1-4	TGTGCCAGCAGCGTGACCTCAAGTGGTGAAAAACTGTTTTTT	CASSVTSSGEKLFF
NA	TRBD1	TRBV15	TRBJ2-7	TGTGCCACCAGCGGGGGAGGACAGGGGGCTGACTACGAGCAGTACTTC	CATSGGGQGADYEQYF
NA	NA	TRBV6-5	TRBJ2-7	TGTGCCAGCAGTTCAGGGGCCTACGAGCAGTACTTC	CASSSGAYEQYF
NA	NA	TRBV4-1	TRBJ1-4	TGCGCCAGCAGCCAAGATTTGGGCGTCATTACTGCAACTAATGAAAAACTGTTTTTT	CASSQDLGVITATNEKLFF
NA	TRBD2	TRBV25-1	TRBJ2-2	TGTGCCAGCAGGGGGAGGGGCCCCGGGGAGCTGTTTTTT	CASRGRGPGELFF
NA	NA	TRBV2	TRBJ2-7	TGTGCCAGCAGTGATATCAACGGTCCCTACGAGCAGTACTTC	CASSDINGPYEQYF
NA	TRBD2	TRBV5-1	TRBJ2-3	TGCGCCAGCAGCGGTGGACTAGCGGGAGTCAGAGATACGCAGTATTTT	CASSGGLAGVRDTQYF
NA	NA	TRBV11-1	TRBJ1-1	TGTGCCAGCAGCTTGGGACAGAACACTGAAGCTTTCTTT	CASSLGQNTEAFF
NA	NA	TRBV14	TRBJ2-7	TGTGCCAGCAGCGAAAACAGGTCTTCGAGTCCCTACGAGCAGTACTTC	CASSENRSSSPYEQYF
NA	NA	TRBV30	TRBJ1-5	TGTGCCTGGGGCCAGGGGAATAATCAGCCCCAGCATTTT	CAWGQGNNQPQHF
NA	TRBD2	TRBV11-3	TRBJ2-1	TGTGCCAGCAGCTTAACTAGCGGGACGGGCAATGAGCAGTTCTTC	CASSLTSGTGNEQFF
NA	NA	TRBV7-2	TRBJ1-2	TGTGCCAGCAGCTATTCAAGAGGGGATGGCTACACCTTC	CASSYSRGDGYTF
NA	TRBD2	TRBV19	TRBJ2-3	TGTGCCAGTAGTATGTACGGGACTAGCGGATTCACAGATACGCAGTATTTT	CASSMYGTSGFTDTQYF
NA	NA	TRBV18	TRBJ1-1	TGTGCCAGCTCAAAAGTGACAGTGAACACTGAAGCTTTCTTT	CASSKVTVNTEAFF
once	NA	TRBV28	TRBJ1-2	TGTGCCAGCAGTTTGGGAGGAAACGGGAGGCATGGCTACACCTTC	CASSLGGNGRHGYTF
NA	TRBD2	TRBV27	TRBJ2-2	TGTGCCAGCAGTTGGGCGGGGGGCGCGACCGGGGAGCTGTTTTTT	CASSWAGGATGELFF
NA	TRBD1	TRBV7-9	TRBJ1-1	TGTGCCAGCATTTTGTTCGCGGGGACAGGGGACGAAGCTGAAGCTTTCTTT	CASILFAGTGDEAEAFF
NA	TRBD2	TRBV7-8	TRBJ2-1	TGTGCCAGCAGCTTAGGGACTAGCGGGAAAGTCTACAATGAGCAGTTCTTC	CASSLGTSGKVYNEQFF
NA	NA	TRBV30	TRBJ2-1	TGTGCCTGGAGTGTACGCGGGAATGAGCAGTTCTTC	CAWSVRGNEQFF
NA	TRBD1	TRBV5-1	TRBJ1-4	TGCGCCAGCAGCCAGGGACAGGGGTATGAAAAACTGTTTTTT	CASSQGQGYEKLFF
NA	TRBD2	TRBV18	TRBJ2-7	TGTGCCAGCTCACTCTCCGGGACTAGCGGCTACGAGCAGTACTTC	CASSLSGTSGYEQYF
once	NA	TRBV9	TRBJ2-7	TGTGCCAGCAGCGTAGCTTTCGACCTGGGCTACGAGCAGTACTTC	CASSVAFDLGYEQYF
once	TRBD1	TRBV18	TRBJ1-4	TGTGCCAGCTCACCCCCGGGCCAGGGGGGGTTTGAAAAACTGTTTTTT	CASSPPGQGGFEKLFF
NA	NA	TRBV4-1	TRBJ2-2	TGCGCCAGCAGCCCAAAGACCGCCCCCCTTTCGAACACCGGGGAGCTGTTTTTT	CASSPKTAPLSNTGELFF
NA	NA	TRBV5-1	TRBJ2-1	TGCGCCAGCAGCTCGAGCGCCACTGGCAATGAGCAGTTCTTC	CASSSSATGNEQFF
NA	NA	TRBV19	TRBJ1-4	TGTGCCAGTAGTATGAAAAGGGGCGCAACTAATGAAAAACTGTTTTTT	CASSMKRGATNEKLFF
NA	TRBD1	TRBV5-4	TRBJ1-2	TGTGCCAGCAGCCCCCCCGGGGGACAGGCGGTCTATGGCTACACCTTC	CASSPPGGQAVYGYTF